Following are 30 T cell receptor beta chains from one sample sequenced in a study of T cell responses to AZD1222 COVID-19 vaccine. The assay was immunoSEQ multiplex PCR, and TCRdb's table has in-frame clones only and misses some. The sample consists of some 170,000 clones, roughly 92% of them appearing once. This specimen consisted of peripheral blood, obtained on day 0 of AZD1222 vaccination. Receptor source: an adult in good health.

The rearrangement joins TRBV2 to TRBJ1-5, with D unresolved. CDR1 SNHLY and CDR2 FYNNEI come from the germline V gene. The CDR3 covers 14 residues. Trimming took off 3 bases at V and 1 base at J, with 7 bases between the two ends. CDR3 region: CASSDDGSNQPQHF. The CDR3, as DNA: TGTGCCAGCAGTGACGATGGGAGCAATCAGCCCCAGCATTTT.

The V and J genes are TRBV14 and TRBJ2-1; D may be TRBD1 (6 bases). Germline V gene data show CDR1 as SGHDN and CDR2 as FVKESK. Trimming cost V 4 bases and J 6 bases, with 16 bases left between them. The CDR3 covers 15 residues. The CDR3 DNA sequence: TGTGCCAGCAGCCGAAACGGACAGTTGGGCAATGAGCAGTTCTTC. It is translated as CASSRNGQLGNEQFF.

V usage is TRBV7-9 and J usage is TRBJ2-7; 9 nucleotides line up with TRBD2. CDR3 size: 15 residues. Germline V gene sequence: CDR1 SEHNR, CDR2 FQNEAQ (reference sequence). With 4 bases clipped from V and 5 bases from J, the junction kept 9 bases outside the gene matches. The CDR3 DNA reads TGTGCCAGCAGCTACCAAGCGGGAGGAAGGGACGAGCAGTACTTC. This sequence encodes CASSYQAGGRDEQYF.

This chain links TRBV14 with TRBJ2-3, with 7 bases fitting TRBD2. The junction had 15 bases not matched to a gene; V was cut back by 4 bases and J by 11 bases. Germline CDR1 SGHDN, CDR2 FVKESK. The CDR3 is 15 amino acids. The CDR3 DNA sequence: TGTGCCAGCAGCCCCACAGCCGCTAGCGGCCGCCGGCAGTATTTT. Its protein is CASSPTAASGRRQYF.

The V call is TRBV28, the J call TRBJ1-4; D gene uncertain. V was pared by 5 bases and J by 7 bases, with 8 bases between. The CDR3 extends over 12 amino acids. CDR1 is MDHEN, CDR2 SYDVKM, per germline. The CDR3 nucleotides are TGTGCCAGCAGTGTGGTCGGTGAAAAACTGTTTTTT. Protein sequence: CASSVVGEKLFF.

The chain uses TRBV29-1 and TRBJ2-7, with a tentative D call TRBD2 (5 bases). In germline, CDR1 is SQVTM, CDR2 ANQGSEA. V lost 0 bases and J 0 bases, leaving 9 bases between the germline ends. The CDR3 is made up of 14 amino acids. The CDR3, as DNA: TGCAGCGTTGAAGATAAAGGGAGCTCCTACGAGCAGTACTTC. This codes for CSVEDKGSSYEQYF.

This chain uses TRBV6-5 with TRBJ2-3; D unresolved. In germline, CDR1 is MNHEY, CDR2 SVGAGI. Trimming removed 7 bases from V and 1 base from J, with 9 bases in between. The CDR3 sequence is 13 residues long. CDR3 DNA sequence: TGTGCCAGCAAAACGCCCCGCACAGATACGCAGTATTTT. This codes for CASKTPRTDTQYF.

This chain's CDR3 is CASLTGTGGFRSRAFF. CDR3 in DNA: TGTGCCAGCCTTACCGGGACAGGGGGCTTCCGAAGCCGGGCTTTCTTT. The rearrangement joins TRBV27 to TRBJ1-1, with 12 bases fitting TRBD1. CDR3 length equals 16 residues. Germline V gene lookup returns CDR1 MNHEY and CDR2 SMNVEV (reference sequence). The V gene end was trimmed by 8 bases and the J gene end by 11 bases; junction bases not matched to a gene: 18.

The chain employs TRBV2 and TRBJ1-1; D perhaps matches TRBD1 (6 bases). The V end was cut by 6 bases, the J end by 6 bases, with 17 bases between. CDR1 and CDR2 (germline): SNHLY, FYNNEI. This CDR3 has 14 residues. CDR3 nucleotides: TGTGCCAGCAGGCTACAGGGAGGTAGGGCTGAAGCTTTCTTT. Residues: CASRLQGGRAEAFF.

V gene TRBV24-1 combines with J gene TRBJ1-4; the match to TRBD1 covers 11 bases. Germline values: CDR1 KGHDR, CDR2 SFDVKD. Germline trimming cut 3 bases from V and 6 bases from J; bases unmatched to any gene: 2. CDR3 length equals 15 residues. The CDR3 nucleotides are TGTGCCACCAGTGATCCGGGACAGGGGGATGAAAAACTGTTTTTT. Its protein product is CATSDPGQGDEKLFF.

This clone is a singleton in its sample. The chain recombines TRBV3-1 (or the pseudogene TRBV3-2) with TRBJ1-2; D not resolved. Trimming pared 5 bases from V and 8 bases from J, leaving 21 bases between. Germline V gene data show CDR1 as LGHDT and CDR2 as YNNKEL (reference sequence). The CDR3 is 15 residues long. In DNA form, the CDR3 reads TGTGCCAGCAGCTACCATGCCGCCGCCGCGGGGGGCTACACCTTC. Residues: CASSYHAAAAGGYTF.

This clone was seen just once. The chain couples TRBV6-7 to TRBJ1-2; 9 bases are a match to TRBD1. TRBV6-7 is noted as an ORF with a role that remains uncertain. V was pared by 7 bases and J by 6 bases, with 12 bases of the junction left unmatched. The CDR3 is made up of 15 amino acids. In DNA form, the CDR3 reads TGTGCCAGCACCCCTAAACCGGGACAGGGTCATGGCTACACCTTC. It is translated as CASTPKPGQGHGYTF.

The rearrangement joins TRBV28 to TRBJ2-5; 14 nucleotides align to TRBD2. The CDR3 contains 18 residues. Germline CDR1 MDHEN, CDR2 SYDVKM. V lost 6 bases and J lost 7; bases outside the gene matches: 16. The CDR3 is CASSPGLAGESVSGTQYF. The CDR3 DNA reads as TGTGCCAGCAGCCCGGGACTAGCGGGAGAAAGTGTGAGCGGGACCCAGTACTTC.

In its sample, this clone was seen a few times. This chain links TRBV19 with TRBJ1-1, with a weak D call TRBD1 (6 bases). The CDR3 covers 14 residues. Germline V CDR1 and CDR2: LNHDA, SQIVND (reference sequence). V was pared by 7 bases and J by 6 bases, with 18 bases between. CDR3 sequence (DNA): TGTGCCAGTACCAACAGGGTGGGATCCCCTGAAGCTTTCTTT. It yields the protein CASTNRVGSPEAFF.

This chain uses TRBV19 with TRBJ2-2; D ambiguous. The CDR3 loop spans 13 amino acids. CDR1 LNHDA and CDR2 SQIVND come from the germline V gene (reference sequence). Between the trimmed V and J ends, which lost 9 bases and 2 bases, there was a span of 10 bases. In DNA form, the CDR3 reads TGTGCCAGCCCCGGCCCCAACACCGGGGAGCTGTTTTTT. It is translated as CASPGPNTGELFF. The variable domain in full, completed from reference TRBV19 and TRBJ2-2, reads DGGITQSPKYLFRKEGQNVTLSCEQNLNHDAMYWYRQDPGQGLRLIYYSQIVNDFQKGDIAEGYSVSREKKESFPLTVTSAQKNPTAFYLCASPGPNTGELFFGEGSRLTVL.

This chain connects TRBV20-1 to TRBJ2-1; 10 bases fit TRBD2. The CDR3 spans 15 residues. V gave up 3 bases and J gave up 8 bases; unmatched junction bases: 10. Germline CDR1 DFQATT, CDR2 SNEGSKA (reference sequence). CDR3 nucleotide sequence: TGCAGTGCTAGTGCTCTAGCGGGAGTGCGATATGAGCAGTTCTTC. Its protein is CSASALAGVRYEQFF.

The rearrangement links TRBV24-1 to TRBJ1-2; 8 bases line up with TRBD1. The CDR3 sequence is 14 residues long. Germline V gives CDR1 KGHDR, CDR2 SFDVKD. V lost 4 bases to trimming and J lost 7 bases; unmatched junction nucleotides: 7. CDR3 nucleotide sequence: TGTGCCACCAGTGACCCCGGGACAGGTCTTGGCTACACCTTC. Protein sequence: CATSDPGTGLGYTF.

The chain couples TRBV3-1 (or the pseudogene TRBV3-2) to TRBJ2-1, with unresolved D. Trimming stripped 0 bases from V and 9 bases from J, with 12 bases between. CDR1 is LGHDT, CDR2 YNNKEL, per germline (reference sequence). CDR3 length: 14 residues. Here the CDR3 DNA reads TGTGCCAGCAGCCAAGACTGGGGTAGGACTGAGCAGTTCTTC. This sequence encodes CASSQDWGRTEQFF.

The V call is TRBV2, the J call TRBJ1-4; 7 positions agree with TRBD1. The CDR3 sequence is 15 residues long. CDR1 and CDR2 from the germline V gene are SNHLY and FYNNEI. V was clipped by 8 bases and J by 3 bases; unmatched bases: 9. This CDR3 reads CASGDRTGSNEKLFF. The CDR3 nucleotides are TGTGCCAGCGGGGACCGGACAGGCTCTAATGAAAAACTGTTTTTT. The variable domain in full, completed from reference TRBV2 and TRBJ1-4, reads EPEVTQTPSHQVTQMGQEVILRCVPISNHLYFYWYRQILGQKVEFLVSFYNNEISEKSEIFDDQFSVERPDGSNFTLKIRSTKLEDSAMYFCASGDRTGSNEKLFFGSGTQLSVL.

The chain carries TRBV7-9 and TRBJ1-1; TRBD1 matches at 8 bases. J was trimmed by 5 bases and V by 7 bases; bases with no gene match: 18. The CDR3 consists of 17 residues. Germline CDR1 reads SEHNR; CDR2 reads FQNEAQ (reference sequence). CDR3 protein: CASTPPDGAGGLTEAFF. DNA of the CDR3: TGTGCCAGCACCCCCCCGGATGGGGCAGGGGGCCTAACTGAAGCTTTCTTT.

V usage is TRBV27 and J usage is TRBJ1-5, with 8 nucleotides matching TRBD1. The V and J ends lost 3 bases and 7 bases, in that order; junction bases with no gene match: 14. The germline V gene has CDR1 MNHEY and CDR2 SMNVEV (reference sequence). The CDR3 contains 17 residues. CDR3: CASSFSPSAGGRQPQHF. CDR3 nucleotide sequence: TGTGCCAGCAGTTTTTCCCCCTCTGCAGGGGGCCGGCAGCCCCAGCATTTT.

The CDR3 sequence: CASSRTEGDYGYTF. CDR3 bases: TGTGCCAGTAGCCGCACAGAAGGGGACTATGGCTACACCTTC. The rearrangement uses TRBV19 and TRBJ1-2, with TRBD1 as a possible D gene (5 bases). Trimming removed 6 bases at V and 3 bases at J, with 14 bases between. This CDR3 spans 14 amino acids. Germline V gives CDR1 LNHDA, CDR2 SQIVND (reference sequence).

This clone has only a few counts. CDR3 sequence: CASSISRPYEQYF. The CDR3 bases are TGTGCCAGTAGTATAAGCAGACCCTACGAGCAGTACTTC. V gene TRBV19 combines with J gene TRBJ2-7, with D unresolved. The CDR3 extends over 13 amino acids. V dropped 2 bases and J dropped 2 bases, with 7 bases sitting between them. Germline values: CDR1 LNHDA, CDR2 SQIVND (reference sequence).

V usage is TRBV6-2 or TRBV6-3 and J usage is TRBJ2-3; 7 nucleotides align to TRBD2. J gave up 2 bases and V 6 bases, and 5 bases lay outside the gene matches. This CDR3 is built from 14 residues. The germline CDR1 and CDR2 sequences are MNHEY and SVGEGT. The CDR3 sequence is CASSPAGLTDTQYF. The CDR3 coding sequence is TGTGCCAGCAGCCCAGCGGGGCTCACAGATACGCAGTATTTT.

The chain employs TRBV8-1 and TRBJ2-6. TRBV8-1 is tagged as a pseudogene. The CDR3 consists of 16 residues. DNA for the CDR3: TGTGGCAGTCCATTCCAGCCACAAAGTCGGGCCAACGTCCTGACTTTC. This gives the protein CGSPFQPQSRANVLTF.

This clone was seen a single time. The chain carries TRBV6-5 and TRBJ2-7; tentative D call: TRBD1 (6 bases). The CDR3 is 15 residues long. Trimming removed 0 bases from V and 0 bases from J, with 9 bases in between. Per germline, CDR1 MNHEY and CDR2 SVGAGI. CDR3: CASSYSNRVSYEQYF. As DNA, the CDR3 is TGTGCCAGCAGTTACTCGAACAGGGTCTCCTACGAGCAGTACTTC.

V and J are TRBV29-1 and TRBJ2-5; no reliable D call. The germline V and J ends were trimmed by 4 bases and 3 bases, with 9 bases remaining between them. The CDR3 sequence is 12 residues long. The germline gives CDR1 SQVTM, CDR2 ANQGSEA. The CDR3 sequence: CSVVLVKETQYF. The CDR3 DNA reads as TGCAGCGTTGTACTGGTAAAAGAGACCCAGTACTTC.

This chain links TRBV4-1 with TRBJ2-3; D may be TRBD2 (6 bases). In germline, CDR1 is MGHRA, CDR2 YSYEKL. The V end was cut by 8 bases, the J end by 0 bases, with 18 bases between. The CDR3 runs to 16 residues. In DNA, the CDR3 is TGCGCCAGCGGCGCGCCAATAGCGGCTAGCACAGATACGCAGTATTTT. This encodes CASGAPIAASTDTQYF.

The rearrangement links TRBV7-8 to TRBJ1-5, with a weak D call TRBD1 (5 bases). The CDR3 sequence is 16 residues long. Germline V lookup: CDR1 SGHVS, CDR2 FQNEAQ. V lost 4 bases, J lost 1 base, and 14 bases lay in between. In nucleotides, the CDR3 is TGTGCCAGCAGCTATATCCAGGGAAGGAGCAATCAGCCCCAGCATTTT. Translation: CASSYIQGRSNQPQHF.

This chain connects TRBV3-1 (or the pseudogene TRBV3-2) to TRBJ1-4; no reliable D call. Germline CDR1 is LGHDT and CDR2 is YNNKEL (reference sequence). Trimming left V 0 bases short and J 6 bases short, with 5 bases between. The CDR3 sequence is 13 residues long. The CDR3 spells CASSQEEDEKLFF. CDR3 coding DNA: TGTGCCAGCAGCCAAGAGGAGGATGAAAAACTGTTTTTT.